This T cell receptor beta chain appears in the sequencing data of a study of blood T cell repertoires in COVID-19. Study in general: Spain, Italy and the United States supplied samples that represented acute and convalescent COVID-19. In each case, the material was cDNA or gDNA derived from T cells, B-cell-depleted T cells, or PBMCs.

Germline V CDR1 and CDR2: SNHLY, FYNNEI. The CDR3 is 12 residues long. V lost 6 bases and J lost 10; bases outside the gene matches: 5. In the original analysis: Nucleated cell counts were estimated from reference gene primer amplification. The table came from immunoSEQ multiplex PCR; TCRdb's copy has only in-frame clones and leaves some out. V, J and clone size were drawn from that table, and D and trimming were deduced from the DNA. Found here are under 250,000 clones, roughly 84% of them singletons; the top ten hold approximately 4.4%. Material for sequencing was peripheral blood. The TCR comes from a man aged 50 to 60 with active or convalescent COVID-19. The J gene is TRBJ1-1, the V gene TRBV2; TRBD1 matches 10 bases. CDR3 DNA sequence: TGTGCCAGCAGGGGGGACAGGGGATTAGCTTTCTTT. It yields the protein CASRGDRGLAFF.